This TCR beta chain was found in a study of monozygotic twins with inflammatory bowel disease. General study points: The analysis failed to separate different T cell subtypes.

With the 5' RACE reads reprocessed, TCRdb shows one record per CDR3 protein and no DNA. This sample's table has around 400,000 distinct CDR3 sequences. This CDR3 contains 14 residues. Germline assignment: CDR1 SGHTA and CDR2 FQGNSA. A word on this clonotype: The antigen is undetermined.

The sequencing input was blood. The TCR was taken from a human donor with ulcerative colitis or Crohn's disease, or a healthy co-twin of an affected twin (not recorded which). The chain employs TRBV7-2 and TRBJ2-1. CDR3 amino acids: CASSLSGSGNEQFF.